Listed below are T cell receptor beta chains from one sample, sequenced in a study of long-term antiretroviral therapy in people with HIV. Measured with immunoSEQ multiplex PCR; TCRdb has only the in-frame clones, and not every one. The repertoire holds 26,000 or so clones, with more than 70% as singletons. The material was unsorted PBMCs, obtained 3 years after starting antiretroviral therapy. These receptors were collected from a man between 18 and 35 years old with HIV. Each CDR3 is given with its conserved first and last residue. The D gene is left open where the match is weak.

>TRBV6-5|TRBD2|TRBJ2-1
CASRQTSGVYNEQFF
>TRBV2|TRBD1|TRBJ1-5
CASSDEGAQPQHF
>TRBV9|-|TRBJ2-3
CASSRDSSTDTQYF
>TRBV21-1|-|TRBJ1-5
CASSKWKCSNQPQHF
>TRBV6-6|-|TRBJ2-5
CASSYPHRGGETQYF
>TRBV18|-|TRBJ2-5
CASSPSQGRGQETQYF
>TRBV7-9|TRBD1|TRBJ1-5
CASSSTGAGQPQHF
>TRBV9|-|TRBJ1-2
CASSVGIYGYTF
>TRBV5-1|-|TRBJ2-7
CASSLGTSGDEQYF
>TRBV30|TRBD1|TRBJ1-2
CAWRRDSYGYTF
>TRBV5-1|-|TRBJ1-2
CASSSEGTDRFDTF
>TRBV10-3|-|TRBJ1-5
CAISESTGSNQPQHF
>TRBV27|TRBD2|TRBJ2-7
CASSLWGGEQYF
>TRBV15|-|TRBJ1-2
CATSRTGGDGYTF
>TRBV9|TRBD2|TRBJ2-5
CASSTSGGAIETQYF
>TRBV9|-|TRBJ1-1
CASSETEGTEAFF
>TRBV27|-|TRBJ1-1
CASSLGTRITEAFF
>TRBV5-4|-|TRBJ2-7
CASSRDSGGDEQYF
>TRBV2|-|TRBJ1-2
CASLGRTDGYTF
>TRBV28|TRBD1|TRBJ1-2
CASSPYRTGSAYGYTF
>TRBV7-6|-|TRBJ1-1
CASSLSEGGDTEAFF
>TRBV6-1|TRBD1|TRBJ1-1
CASIILYRGQSEAFF
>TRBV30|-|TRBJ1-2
CAVEPGTVYGYTF
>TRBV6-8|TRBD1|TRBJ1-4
CASSYSTGPGEKLFF
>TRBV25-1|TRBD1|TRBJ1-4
CASASPLGQGREKLFF
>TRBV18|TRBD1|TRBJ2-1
CASSPRQGTLTYNEQFF
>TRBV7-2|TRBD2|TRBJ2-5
CASRIVPSGGQETQYF